A single sample is the source of the 10 T cell receptor beta chains below, sequenced in a study of brain T cells in children with intractable seizures. This table comes from immunoSEQ multiplex PCR, and its TCRdb copy is limited to in-frame clones, with some not included. This table holds just under 65,000 clones, 95% to 96% found once. Sequenced material: peripheral blood, taken at surgery. Receptors were obtained from a boy younger than two with focal cortical dysplasia and intractable seizures.

The genes are TRBV3-1 (or the pseudogene TRBV3-2) and TRBJ2-5; 7 nucleotides agree with TRBD1. V gave up 0 bases and J gave up 1 base; unmatched junction bases: 5. This CDR3 spans 16 amino acids. In germline, CDR1 is LGHDT, CDR2 YNNKEL (reference sequence). The CDR3 spells CASSQDSGQAQETQYF. As DNA, the CDR3 is TGTGCCAGCAGCCAAGATTCAGGACAGGCCCAAGAGACCCAGTACTTC.

For the CDR3, the DNA is TGTGCCAGCAGTGGGGGCAGGGGGCTTGGCTACACCTTC. It is translated as CASSGGRGLGYTF. This rearrangement joins TRBV2 to TRBJ1-2, with 8 bases lining up with TRBD1. Trimming took 4 bases from V and 7 from J; bases not matched to a gene: 5. Germline CDR1 and CDR2: SNHLY and FYNNEI. The CDR3 sequence is 13 residues long.

The rearrangement links TRBV2 to TRBJ2-6, with D hard to call. Looked up from germline, CDR1 is SNHLY and CDR2 is FYNNEI. V gave up 4 bases and J gave up 10 bases, with 11 bases separating them. The CDR3 has 13 amino acids. This CDR3 reads CASSVGLGNVLTF. The CDR3, as DNA: TGTGCCAGCAGTGTAGGTCTCGGGAACGTCCTGACTTTC.

The CDR3 sequence is CAISESGDTQYF. The CDR3 coding sequence is TGTGCCATCAGTGAGTCGGGAGATACGCAGTATTTT. The gene calls are TRBV10-3 and TRBJ2-3; D unresolved. The CDR3 sequence is 12 residues long. Germline V lookup: CDR1 ENHRY, CDR2 SYGVKD. The V end was cut by 0 bases, the J end by 5 bases, with 3 bases between.

This chain uses TRBV4-3 with TRBJ2-3; D unclear. This CDR3 comprises 17 residues. CDR1 is LGHNA, CDR2 YSLEER, per germline. Trimming removed 0 bases at V and 2 bases at J, with 15 bases between. CDR3 nucleotide sequence: TGCGCCAGCAGCCAAGATGGTCAGGCAAAAACCACAGATACGCAGTATTTT. This translates into CASSQDGQAKTTDTQYF.

The chain employs TRBV25-1 and TRBJ1-1, with TRBD1 matching 8 bases. V lost 0 bases to trimming and J lost 6 bases; unmatched junction nucleotides: 6. Germline CDR1 is MGHDK and CDR2 is SYGVNS. The CDR3 has 15 residues. The CDR3, as DNA: TGTGCCAGCAGTGAATACGGACAGGGTAAAGCTGAAGCTTTCTTT. It encodes CASSEYGQGKAEAFF.

V usage is TRBV28 and J usage is TRBJ2-3; D is undetermined. Germline CDR1 is MDHEN and CDR2 is SYDVKM. The CDR3 totals 12 residues. V was cut by 5 bases and J by 6 bases, with 9 bases left in between. The CDR3 sequence: CASSPFVDTQYF. The CDR3 coding sequence is TGTGCCAGCAGTCCTTTCGTGGATACGCAGTATTTT.

This rearrangement joins TRBV7-2 to TRBJ2-3; TRBD1 is a possible D gene (5 bases). The CDR3 contains 14 residues. Germline V gene lookup returns CDR1 SGHTA and CDR2 FQGNSA. The germline V and J ends were trimmed by 0 bases and 4 bases, with 8 bases remaining between them. CDR3 bases: TGTGCCAGCAGCTTAGCGGGGCTACCAGATACGCAGTATTTT. It codes for CASSLAGLPDTQYF.

This sequence joins TRBV6-2 or TRBV6-3 and TRBJ2-1; maybe TRBD2 (5 bases). Germline CDR1 is MNHEY and CDR2 is SVGEGT. V gave up 5 bases and J gave up 3 bases, with 8 bases separating them. The CDR3 has 13 residues. The CDR3 region has the DNA TGTGCCAGCAGTACCGGGATCTACAATGAGCAGTTCTTC. This gives the protein CASSTGIYNEQFF.

The chain couples TRBV6-4 to TRBJ1-3; no clear D gene. Germline lookup yields CDR1 MRHNA and CDR2 SNTAGT. V lost 0 bases, J lost 1 base, and 4 bases lay in between. The CDR3 is 14 amino acids. DNA of the CDR3: TGTGCCAGCAGTGACTCGGTTTCTGGAAACACCATATATTTT. Translation: CASSDSVSGNTIYF.